This T cell receptor beta chain emerged from a study of shared clonotypes between healthy human individuals. Germline lookup yields CDR1 LNHNV and CDR2 YYDKDF (reference sequence). Trimming left V 1 base short and J 3 bases short, with 13 bases between. The CDR3 runs to 15 residues. Sequencing used immunoSEQ multiplex PCR; TCRdb keeps in-frame clones, though not all of them. The sample contains 2 million to 2.5 million clones, roughly 92% of which appear only once. Sequencing was carried out using naive CD4+ T cells from PBMCs. Subset here: CD45RA+ positively selected. The sequence was collected from a man aged 18 to 30 in good health. Some clones in this sample may be carry-over from other donors' samples. The V call is TRBV15, the J call TRBJ2-7; possible D gene TRBD2, 6 bases. The CDR3 loop is CATSRVPGVVYEQYF. The CDR3 nucleotides read TGTGCCACCAGCAGAGTACCGGGAGTAGTCTACGAGCAGTACTTC. The whole variable domain, filled in from reference TRBV15 and TRBJ2-7, reads DAMVIQNPRYQVTQFGKPVTLSCSQTLNHNVMYWYQQKSSQAPKLLFHYYDKDFNNEADTPDNFQSRRPNTSFCFLDIRSPGLGDTAMYLCATSRVPGVVYEQYFGPGTRLTVT.